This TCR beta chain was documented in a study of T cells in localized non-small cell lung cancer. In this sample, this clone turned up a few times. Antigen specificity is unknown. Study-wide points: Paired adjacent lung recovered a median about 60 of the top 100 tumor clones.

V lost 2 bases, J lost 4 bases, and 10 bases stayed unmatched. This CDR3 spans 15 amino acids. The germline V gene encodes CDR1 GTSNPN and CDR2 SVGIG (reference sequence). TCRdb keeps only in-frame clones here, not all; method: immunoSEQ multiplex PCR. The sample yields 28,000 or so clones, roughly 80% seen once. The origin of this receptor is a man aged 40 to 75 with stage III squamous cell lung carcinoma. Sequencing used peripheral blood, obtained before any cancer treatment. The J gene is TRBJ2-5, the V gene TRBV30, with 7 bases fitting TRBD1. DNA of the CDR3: TGTGCCTGGAGTAGCATAGGGACAGTGGGAGAGACCCAGTACTTC. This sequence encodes CAWSSIGTVGETQYF.